This T cell receptor (beta chain) was captured by sequencing in a study of T cell repertoires in cytomegalovirus infection (dated by TCRdb to about 2019). For the study in its entirety: Alongside well-studied HLA-B-restricted epitopes, the peptide stimulations were aimed at recently identified HLA-C-restricted CMV epitopes, whose presentation resists viral immunomodulation. Donor HLA type was relevant to the analysis, as public TCR beta signatures indicated carriage of CMV infection together with the matching HLA type.

As regards this clonotype: The clone's antigen remains unknown. No much larger clonotype is one base removed from it; base qualities were not supplied.

The treatment or condition label here, explained by the study, means: in vitro stimulation with specific CMV peptide epitopes to enrich CMV-specific T cells. Sequencing was carried out with an Illumina HiSeq 1500. The raw public data were reprocessed by TCRdb itself: fastp quality trimming at Q25, MiXCR clonotype calling, in-frame beta chains only. Under each unique CDR3 protein, matching rows form one entry showing the most common genes and DNA. This sample lists approximately 600,000 distinct CDR3 sequences; over 35% were detected once. 48% of the sample belongs to the ten largest clones. The germline V gene (reference sequence) supplies CDR1 DFQATT and CDR2 SNEGSKA. Trimming costs V 6 bases and J 2 bases, and their ends lie 15 bases apart. Including the terminal cysteine and phenylalanine, the CDR3 comprises 14 residues. The CDR3 DNA has 42 bases and is translated from base 1. General conclusions and limits of the study: Cumulative frequency of public TCR beta family members discriminated carriers of CMV infection plus the relevant HLA type in this cohort and an independent approximately 370-donor cohort. The ex vivo response was dominated by HLA-C-restricted CMV-specific TCR beta clonotypes, which also provided the single most frequent clonotype in two of eight donors.

The input for sequencing was cultured PBMCs, taken from culture after CMV antigen stimulation. The receptor chain draws on TRBV20-1 and TRBJ2-3; TRBD1 is possibly the D segment (6 matching bases). The clonotype was recovered from a human donor in good health (CMV status not recorded). Some clones in this sample may be carry-over from other donors' samples. The CDR3 region has the sequence CSALPGVFTDTQYF. DNA sequence: TGCAGTGCCCTACCAGGGGTTTTCACAGATACGCAGTATTTT.